This TCR beta chain stems from a study of blood T cells in healthy people across ages. Drawn from each donor were 8.5 to 10 milliliters of peripheral blood. The study isolated at least 7 million PBMCs from each sample. V was cut by 6 bases and J by 2 bases, with 11 bases left in between. CDR3 length: 14 amino acids. Primed by a sample-barcoded 5' primer and a J-beta primer mix, a second PCR proceeded for about 7 to 12 cycles. TCRdb reprocessed the 5' RACE reads with MiXCR, giving one entry per CDR3 protein. In the table there are more than 650,000 distinct CDR3 sequences, 22% of which are singletons. As to this clonotype: Its antigen is unknown.

Notes on the study in general: Higher diversity, along with more naive CD4+ cells, distinguished long-lived donors from aged donors.

The receptor comes from a man aged 65 to 79 in good health. Sequencing was done on a sample of blood. V and J are TRBV12-3 or TRBV12-4 and TRBJ2-1; the D is unclear. In DNA, the CDR3 is TGTGCCAGCAGCGTTGGTGAAACCTACAATGAGCAGTTCTTC. Residues: CASSVGETYNEQFF.